One and the same sample provided the 29 T cell receptor beta chains below, sequenced in a study of T cells in localized non-small cell lung cancer. Data came from immunoSEQ multiplex PCR; TCRdb stores just in-frame clones and leaves some out. The data show about 41,000 clones, with 83% seen just once and almost 8% held by the top ten. The sequencing here drew on PBMCs, taken before any cancer treatment. The origin of the receptors is a man between 40 and 70 years old with stage II lung adenocarcinoma.

The chain links TRBV11-2 to TRBJ2-7; possibly TRBD2 for D (6 bases). The germline V gene has CDR1 SGHAT and CDR2 FQNNGV. Trimming took off 5 bases at V and 3 bases at J, with 17 bases between the two ends. The CDR3 is made up of 15 amino acids. CDR3 DNA sequence: TGTGCCAGCAGCAGCGGGTCCGGCGGATTCTACGAGCAGTACTTC. It encodes CASSSGSGGFYEQYF.

The gene calls are TRBV6-5 and TRBJ2-1; D is unresolved. The CDR3 runs 12 residues. V lost 6 bases and J 6 bases, leaving 9 bases between the germline ends. Looked up from germline, CDR1 is MNHEY and CDR2 is SVGAGI. For the CDR3, the DNA is TGTGCCAGCAGGACGCAGTTCAATGAGCAGTTCTTC. It yields the protein CASRTQFNEQFF.

This chain connects TRBV2 to TRBJ2-1; TRBD1 matches at 11 bases. Losses at the gene ends were 4 bases for V and 0 bases for J; bases not matched to a gene: 2. This CDR3 has 16 amino acids. Germline V gives CDR1 SNHLY, CDR2 FYNNEI. As DNA, the CDR3 is TGTGCCAGCAGTGGAGGGACAGGGGGCTCCTACAATGAGCAGTTCTTC. This gives the protein CASSGGTGGSYNEQFF.

The V and J genes are TRBV11-2 and TRBJ2-7; no definite D call. The CDR3 totals 14 residues. Germline loops: CDR1 SGHAT, CDR2 FQNNGV. V dropped 3 bases and J dropped 4 bases, with 13 bases sitting between them. The CDR3 DNA sequence: TGTGCCAGCAGCTTGAGGACGACTCTTTACGAGCAGTACTTC. Protein: CASSLRTTLYEQYF.

The chain uses TRBV5-1 and TRBJ2-7; 9 bases align to TRBD1. V dropped 0 bases and J dropped 3; count of bases not matched to a gene: 1. The CDR3 sequence is 14 residues long. Per the germline V gene, CDR1 is SGHRS and CDR2 is YFSETQ. The CDR3 sequence: CASSLEDRGYEQYF. As DNA, the CDR3 is TGCGCCAGCAGCTTGGAGGACAGGGGCTACGAGCAGTACTTC. Filled out from reference TRBV5-1 and TRBJ2-7, the complete variable domain reads KAGVTQTPRYLIKTRGQQVTLSCSPISGHRSVSWYQQTPGQGLQFLFEYFSETQRNKGNFPGRFSGRQFSNSRSEMNVSTLELGDSALYLCASSLEDRGYEQYFGPGTRLTVT.

The chain is built from TRBV28 and TRBJ1-3; D gene ambiguous. Between the trimmed V and J ends, which lost 1 base and 0 bases, there was a span of 10 bases. The CDR3 is 16 amino acids. Germline V lookup: CDR1 MDHEN, CDR2 SYDVKM. DNA for the CDR3: TGTGCCAGCAGTTTATCATCTGAGAGCTCTGGAAACACCATATATTTT. Residues: CASSLSSESSGNTIYF.

For this clone: Other DNA sequences in this specimen translate into the identical CDR3. The DNA for the CDR3 is TGTGCCAGCAGCCGGGACAGCGGTTACGAGCAGTACTTC. It translates to CASSRDSGYEQYF. The genes are TRBV9 and TRBJ2-7, with TRBD1 matching 7 bases. Germline V gene lookup returns CDR1 SGDLS and CDR2 YYNGEE. CDR3 length: 13 residues. J gave up 4 bases and V 4 bases, and 5 bases lay outside the gene matches.

The CDR3 DNA sequence: TGTGCCAGCAGTGTGGTATCCGGGGAGCTGTTTTTT. Amino acid sequence: CASSVVSGELFF. The chain carries TRBV6-1 and TRBJ2-2; D not resolved. This CDR3 spans 12 amino acids. V lost 4 bases and J lost 6, with 6 bases in between. Germline CDR1 is MNHNS and CDR2 is SASEGT.

This chain uses TRBV4-1 with TRBJ1-2; no clear D. Germline CDR1 is MGHRA and CDR2 is YSYEKL. The CDR3 sequence is 14 residues long. The V end was cut by 5 bases, the J end by 4 bases, with 14 bases between. The CDR3 protein is CASSRWTAVYGYTF. CDR3 DNA: TGCGCCAGCAGCAGGTGGACGGCTGTCTATGGCTACACCTTC.

V is TRBV6-1 and J is TRBJ2-1; 8 bases map to TRBD1. The length of the CDR3 is 15 residues. The V gene's germline CDR1 is MNHNS and CDR2 SASEGT. Germline trimming cut 2 bases from V and 7 bases from J; bases unmatched to any gene: 7. The CDR3 DNA reads as TGTGCCAGCAGTGAACAGGGGGCTCTCTGGAATGAGCAGTTCTTC. This sequence encodes CASSEQGALWNEQFF.

In its sample, this clone was seen a few times. This chain connects TRBV12-5 to TRBJ2-1, with a weak D call TRBD1 (6 bases). The ends were cut back, 1 base at V and 9 bases at J, with 7 bases in the middle. Germline CDR1 reads LGHNT; CDR2 reads FRNRAP. The CDR3 is 12 amino acids. The CDR3 is CASGLGGGEQFF. The CDR3 nucleotides are TGTGCTAGTGGTTTGGGAGGGGGTGAGCAGTTCTTC. Full variable domain (missing parts from reference TRBV12-5 and TRBJ2-1): DARVTQTPRHKVTEMGQEVTMRCQPILGHNTVFWYRQTMMQGLELLAYFRNRAPLDDSGMPKDRFSAEMPDATLATLKIQPSEPRDSAVYFCASGLGGGEQFFGPGTRLTVL.

This clone was seen a handful of times. V is TRBV2 and J is TRBJ2-7; 8 bases are a match to TRBD1. The CDR3 sequence is 15 residues long. Germline CDR1 reads SNHLY; CDR2 reads FYNNEI. The J segment lost 2 bases and the V segment lost 1 base, leaving 4 bases of the junction unmatched. The CDR3: CASSEGAGGTYEQYF. The CDR3 DNA reads TGTGCCAGCAGTGAAGGGGCAGGGGGCACCTACGAGCAGTACTTC.

The chain has TRBV5-5 and TRBJ1-1, with 9 bases matching TRBD1. V dropped 4 bases and J dropped 0; count of bases not matched to a gene: 4. The CDR3 covers 15 residues. CDR1 is SGHKS and CDR2 is YYEKEE in the germline V gene (reference sequence). DNA of the CDR3: TGTGCCAGCAGCCCGAGGACAGGGGTGAACACTGAAGCTTTCTTT. It translates to CASSPRTGVNTEAFF.

Remarks on this clone: The sample holds other DNA sequences that translate to the same CDR3. This chain links TRBV5-4 with TRBJ2-7, with 9 bases that match TRBD1. Losses at the gene ends were 5 bases for V and 10 bases for J; bases not matched to a gene: 13. The germline V gene has CDR1 SGHNT and CDR2 YYREEE (reference sequence). CDR3 length: 14 residues. The CDR3 DNA follows: TGTGCCAGCAGACCCCCCGGACAGGGGCGCGAACAGTACTTC. Its protein product is CASRPPGQGREQYF. The whole variable domain, remainder taken from reference TRBV5-4 and TRBJ2-7, is ETGVTQSPTHLIKTRGQQVTLRCSSQSGHNTVSWYQQALGQGPQFIFQYYREEENGRGNFPPRFSGLQFPNYSSELNVNALELDDSALYLCASRPPGQGREQYFGPGTRLTVT.

The chain recombines TRBV27 with TRBJ2-2; 7 nucleotides match TRBD1. J was trimmed by 6 bases and V by 3 bases; bases with no gene match: 10. Germline CDR1 MNHEY, CDR2 SMNVEV (reference sequence). This CDR3 has 16 residues. The CDR3 loop is CASSFKFLQGSGELFF. The DNA of the CDR3 is TGTGCCAGCAGTTTCAAGTTCCTACAGGGGTCCGGGGAGCTGTTTTTT.

This clone was counted only a few times. V usage is TRBV21-1 and J usage is TRBJ2-2; the DNA was not used to check the table's D call, TRBD1. TRBV21-1 corresponds to a pseudogene. The CDR3 consists of 16 residues. The CDR3, as DNA: TGTGCCAGCAGCAAAGGCAGGACAGTATACACCGGGGAGCTGTTTTTT. As protein: CASSKGRTVYTGELFF.

The chain uses TRBV27 and TRBJ1-4; D unresolved. Germline assignment: CDR1 MNHEY and CDR2 SMNVEV (reference sequence). The ends were cut back, 2 bases at V and 5 bases at J, with 9 bases in the middle. The CDR3 runs 14 residues. The CDR3 loop is CASSLRVGNEKLFF. The DNA for the CDR3 is TGTGCCAGCAGTTTAAGGGTCGGGAATGAAAAACTGTTTTTT.

The gene calls are TRBV7-6 and TRBJ2-1; TRBD2 matches 11 bases. The germline CDR1 and CDR2 sequences are SGHVS and FNYEAQ. The CDR3 is made up of 16 amino acids. V shed 1 base and J 8 bases; nucleotides not matched to a gene: 7. CDR3 bases: TGTGCCAGCAGCTTAGGGGCGACTAGCGGGATTCATGAGCAGTTCTTC. This translates into CASSLGATSGIHEQFF.

By frequency in the sample, this clone is medium-sized. The V gene is TRBV7-9, the J gene TRBJ2-5; no clear D gene. This CDR3 contains 14 residues. With 3 bases removed from V and 4 bases from J, the gap between germline ends came to 12 bases. Germline lookup yields CDR1 SEHNR and CDR2 FQNEAQ (reference sequence). The CDR3 DNA is TGTGCCAGCAGCTTTATCCAGCCTCCAGAGACCCAGTACTTC. Translation: CASSFIQPPETQYF. Complete variable domain (other parts from reference TRBV7-9 and TRBJ2-5): DTGVSQNPRHKITKRGQNVTFRCDPISEHNRLYWYRQTLGQGPEFLTYFQNEAQLEKSRLLSDRFSAERPKGSFSTLEIQRTEQGDSAMYLCASSFIQPPETQYFGPGTRLLVL.

This clone was recorded a few times. The CDR3 loop reads CASSLEDKYGYTF. As DNA, the CDR3 is TGCGCCAGCAGCTTGGAGGACAAATATGGCTACACCTTC. The rearrangement joins TRBV5-1 to TRBJ1-2; D might be TRBD1 (5 bases). The germline gives CDR1 SGHRS, CDR2 YFSETQ. With 0 bases removed from V and 5 bases from J, the gap between germline ends came to 8 bases. The CDR3 is 13 amino acids.

This clone was counted once. The V gene is TRBV14, the J gene TRBJ1-2; maybe TRBD1 (5 bases). V lost 1 base and J lost 2, with 11 bases in between. CDR3 length: 15 residues. Germline CDR1 SGHDN, CDR2 FVKESK. The CDR3 DNA reads TGTGCCAGCAGCCAAGCGGGGACCGGGAACTATGGCTACACCTTC. It codes for CASSQAGTGNYGYTF.

The chain couples TRBV19 to TRBJ1-5, with TRBD1 as a possible D gene (5 bases). Trimming removed 10 bases at V and 1 base at J, with 14 bases between. CDR1 is LNHDA and CDR2 is SQIVND in the germline V gene (reference sequence). This CDR3 has 14 amino acids. CDR3 DNA sequence: TGTGCCACCAGGGACTACGTGAGCAATCAGCCCCAGCATTTT. Encoded protein: CATRDYVSNQPQHF.

The chain recombines TRBV11-2 with TRBJ1-6, with 8 bases matching TRBD1. This CDR3 is 14 amino acids long. The germline gives CDR1 SGHAT, CDR2 FQNNGV. The J segment lost 10 bases and the V segment lost 0 bases, leaving 2 bases of the junction unmatched. CDR3 sequence reads: CASSLETGESPLHF. Written as DNA, the CDR3 is TGTGCCAGCAGCTTAGAGACAGGGGAATCACCCCTCCACTTT.

In this sample, this clone turned up a few times. The rearrangement links TRBV7-2 to TRBJ2-3; 7 bases match TRBD2. CDR3 length: 15 amino acids. J gave up 1 base and V 5 bases, and 6 bases lay outside the gene matches. From germline, CDR1 is SGHTA and CDR2 FQGNSA. The CDR3 DNA sequence: TGTGCCAGCAGCAAGCAGAGCGGGGGCACAGATACGCAGTATTTT. It yields the protein CASSKQSGGTDTQYF.

V gene TRBV19 combines with J gene TRBJ2-5; D tentatively reads TRBD1 or TRBD2 (7 bases each). The CDR3 has 14 residues. Germline assignment: CDR1 LNHDA and CDR2 SQIVND (reference sequence). V lost 5 bases to trimming and J lost 5 bases, with 15 bases between them. CDR3 bases: TGTGCCAGTAGTCAGGGAGGGGGCAGGGAGACCCAGTACTTC. As protein: CASSQGGGRETQYF.

The sample holds one count of this clone. The chain couples TRBV7-9 to TRBJ2-3; 13 positions match TRBD2. The CDR3 is made up of 17 amino acids. Germline V gene data show CDR1 as SEHNR and CDR2 as FQNEAQ (reference sequence). Losses at the gene ends were 5 bases for V and 7 bases for J; bases not matched to a gene: 12. Here the CDR3 reads CASSLEPWTSGGNTQYF. CDR3 nucleotides: TGTGCCAGCAGCCTGGAACCTTGGACTAGCGGGGGCAATACGCAGTATTTT.

The rearrangement uses TRBV7-9 and TRBJ2-7; tentative D call: TRBD2 (5 bases). V was shortened by 2 bases and J by 6 bases, with 14 bases between the two germline ends. The CDR3 spans 14 residues. Germline V gene data show CDR1 as SEHNR and CDR2 as FQNEAQ (reference sequence). CDR3 residues: CASSLSEPRGEQYF. Written as DNA, the CDR3 is TGTGCCAGCAGCTTATCGGAGCCTCGGGGCGAGCAGTACTTC.

The chain carries TRBV19 and TRBJ2-3; maybe TRBD1 (5 bases). Trimming removed 8 bases from V and 6 bases from J, with 24 bases in between. The CDR3 sequence is 16 residues long. Germline V CDR1 and CDR2: LNHDA, SQIVND (reference sequence). In DNA, the CDR3 is TGTGCCAGTTCCAGGCTCCCCAGGGTTCCAGGGGATACGCAGTATTTT. Protein: CASSRLPRVPGDTQYF.

This clone turned up a few times. This chain connects TRBV5-1 to TRBJ2-2; TRBD2 aligns across 10 bases. Germline assignment: CDR1 SGHRS and CDR2 YFSETQ. The CDR3 has 17 amino acids. With 5 bases clipped from V and 4 bases from J, the junction kept 11 bases outside the gene matches. CDR3 DNA sequence: TGCGCCAGCAGAGTAGCCCTAGCGGGGGCGGCCACCGGGGAGCTGTTTTTT. This sequence encodes CASRVALAGAATGELFF.